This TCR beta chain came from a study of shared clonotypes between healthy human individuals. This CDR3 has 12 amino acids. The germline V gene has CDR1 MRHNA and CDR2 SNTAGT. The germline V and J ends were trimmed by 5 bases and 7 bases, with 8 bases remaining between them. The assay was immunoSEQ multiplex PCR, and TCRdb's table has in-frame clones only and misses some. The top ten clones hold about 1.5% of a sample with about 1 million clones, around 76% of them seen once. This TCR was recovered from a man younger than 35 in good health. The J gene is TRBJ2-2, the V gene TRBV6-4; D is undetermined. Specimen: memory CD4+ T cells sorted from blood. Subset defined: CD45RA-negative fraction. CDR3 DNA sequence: TGTGCCAGCAGTACCCTAGGCGGGGAGCTGTTTTTT. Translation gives CASSTLGGELFF.